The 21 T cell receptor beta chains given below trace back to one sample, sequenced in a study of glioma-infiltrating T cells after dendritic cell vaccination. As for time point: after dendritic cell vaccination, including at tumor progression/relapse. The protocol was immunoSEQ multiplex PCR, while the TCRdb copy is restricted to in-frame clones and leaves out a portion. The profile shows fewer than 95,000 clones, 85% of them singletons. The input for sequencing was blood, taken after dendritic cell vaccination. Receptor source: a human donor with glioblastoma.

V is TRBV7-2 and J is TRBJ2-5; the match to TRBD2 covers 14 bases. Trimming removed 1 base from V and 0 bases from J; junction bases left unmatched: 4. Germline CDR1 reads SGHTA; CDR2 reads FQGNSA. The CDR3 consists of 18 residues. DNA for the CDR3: TGTGCCAGCAGCTTAGGACTAGCGGGAGGGTTGTACCAAGAGACCCAGTACTTC. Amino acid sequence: CASSLGLAGGLYQETQYF. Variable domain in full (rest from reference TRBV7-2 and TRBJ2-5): GAGVSQSPSNKVTEKGKDVELRCDPISGHTALYWYRQSLGQGLEFLIYFQGNSAPDKSGLPSDRFSAERTGGSVSTLTIQRTQQEDSAVYLCASSLGLAGGLYQETQYFGPGTRLLVL.

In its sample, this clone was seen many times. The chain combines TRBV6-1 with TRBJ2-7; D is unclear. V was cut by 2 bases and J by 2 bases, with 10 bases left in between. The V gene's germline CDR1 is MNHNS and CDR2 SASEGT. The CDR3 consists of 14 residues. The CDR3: CASSESYSPYEQYF. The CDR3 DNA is TGTGCCAGCAGTGAATCATACAGCCCCTACGAGCAGTACTTC.

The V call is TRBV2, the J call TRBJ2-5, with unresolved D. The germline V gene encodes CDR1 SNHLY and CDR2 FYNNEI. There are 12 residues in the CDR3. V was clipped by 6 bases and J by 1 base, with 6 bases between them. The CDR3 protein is CASRAAQETQYF. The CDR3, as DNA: TGTGCCAGCAGGGCGGCCCAAGAGACCCAGTACTTC.

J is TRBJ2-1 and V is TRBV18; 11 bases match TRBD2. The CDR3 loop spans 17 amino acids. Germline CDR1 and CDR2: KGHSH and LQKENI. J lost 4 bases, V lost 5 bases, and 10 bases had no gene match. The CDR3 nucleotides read TGTGCCAGCTCAGCAACGGGACTAGCGGAATATTACAATGAGCAGTTCTTC. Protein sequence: CASSATGLAEYYNEQFF.

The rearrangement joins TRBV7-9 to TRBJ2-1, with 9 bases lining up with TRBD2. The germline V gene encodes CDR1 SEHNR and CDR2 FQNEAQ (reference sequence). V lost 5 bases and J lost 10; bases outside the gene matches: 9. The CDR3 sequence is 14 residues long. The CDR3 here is CASSLSTSGTEQFF. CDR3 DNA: TGTGCCAGCAGCCTGTCGACTAGCGGCACGGAGCAGTTCTTC.

In DNA form, the CDR3 reads TGTGCCAGCAGTTTTGGAGCGTCCAATGAGCAGTTCTTC. Translation gives CASSFGASNEQFF. J is TRBJ2-1 and V is TRBV27, with unresolved D. CDR3 length: 13 amino acids. Germline CDR1 and CDR2: MNHEY and SMNVEV (reference sequence). Trimming cost V 3 bases and J 6 bases, with 9 bases left between them.

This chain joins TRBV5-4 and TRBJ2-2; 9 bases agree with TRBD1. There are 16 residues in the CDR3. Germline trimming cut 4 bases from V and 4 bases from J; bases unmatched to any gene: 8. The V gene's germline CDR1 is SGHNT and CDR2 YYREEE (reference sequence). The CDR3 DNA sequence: TGTGCCAGCAGCGTGAACACAGGGGGCGTCACCGGGGAGCTGTTTTTT. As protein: CASSVNTGGVTGELFF.

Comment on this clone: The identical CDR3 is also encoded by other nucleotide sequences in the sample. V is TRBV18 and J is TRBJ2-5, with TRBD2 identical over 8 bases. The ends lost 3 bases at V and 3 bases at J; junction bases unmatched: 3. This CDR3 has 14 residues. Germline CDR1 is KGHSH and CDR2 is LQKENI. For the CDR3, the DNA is TGTGCCAGCTCACCCCCGGGGGGGAAAGAGACCCAGTACTTC. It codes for CASSPPGGKETQYF.

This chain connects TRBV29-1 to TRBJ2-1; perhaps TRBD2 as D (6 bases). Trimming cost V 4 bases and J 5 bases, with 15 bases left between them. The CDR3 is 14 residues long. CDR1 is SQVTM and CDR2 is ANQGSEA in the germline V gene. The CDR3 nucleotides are TGCAGCGTTGCTTCACTAGCTCCGGACAATGAGCAGTTCTTC. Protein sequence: CSVASLAPDNEQFF.

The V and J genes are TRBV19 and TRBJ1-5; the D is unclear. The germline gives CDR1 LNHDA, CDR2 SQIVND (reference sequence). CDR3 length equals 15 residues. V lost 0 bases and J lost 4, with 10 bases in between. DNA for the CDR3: TGTGCCAGTAGTATAGAGTCGGGCGGGAATCAGCCCCAGCATTTT. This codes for CASSIESGGNQPQHF.

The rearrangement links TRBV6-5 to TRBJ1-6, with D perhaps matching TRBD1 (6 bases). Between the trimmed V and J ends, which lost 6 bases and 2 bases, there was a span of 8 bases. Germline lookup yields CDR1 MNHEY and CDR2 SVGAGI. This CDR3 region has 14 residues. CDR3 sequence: CASSTGTYNSPLHF. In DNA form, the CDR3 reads TGTGCCAGCAGCACAGGGACCTATAATTCACCCCTCCACTTT.

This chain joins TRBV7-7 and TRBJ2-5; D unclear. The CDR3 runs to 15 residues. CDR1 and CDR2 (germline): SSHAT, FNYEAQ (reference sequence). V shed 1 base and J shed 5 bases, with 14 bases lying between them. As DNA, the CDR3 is TGTGCCAGCAGCTTAGAGCACAGTGAAATGGAGACCCAGTACTTC. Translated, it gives CASSLEHSEMETQYF.

The CDR3 loop is CASSDWGRGGYTF. The CDR3 nucleotides read TGTGCCAGCAGTGACTGGGGGCGCGGTGGCTACACCTTC. The chain has TRBV6-1 and TRBJ1-2; tentative D call: TRBD1 (6 bases). The CDR3 is 13 residues long. V was clipped by 3 bases and J by 7 bases, with 12 bases between them. Germline CDR1 and CDR2: MNHNS and SASEGT.

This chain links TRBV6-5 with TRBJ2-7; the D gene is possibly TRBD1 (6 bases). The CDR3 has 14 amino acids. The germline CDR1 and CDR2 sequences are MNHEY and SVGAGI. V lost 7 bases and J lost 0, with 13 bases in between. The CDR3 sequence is CASKTGLSSYEQYF. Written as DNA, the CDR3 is TGTGCCAGCAAGACAGGCCTAAGCTCCTACGAGCAGTACTTC.

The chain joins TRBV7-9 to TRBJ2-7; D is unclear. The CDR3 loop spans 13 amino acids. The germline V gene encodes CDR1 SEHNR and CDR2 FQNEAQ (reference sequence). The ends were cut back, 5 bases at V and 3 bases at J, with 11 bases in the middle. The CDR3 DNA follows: TGTGCCAGCAGCCAGCCTGAGGACTACGAGCAGTACTTC. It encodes CASSQPEDYEQYF.

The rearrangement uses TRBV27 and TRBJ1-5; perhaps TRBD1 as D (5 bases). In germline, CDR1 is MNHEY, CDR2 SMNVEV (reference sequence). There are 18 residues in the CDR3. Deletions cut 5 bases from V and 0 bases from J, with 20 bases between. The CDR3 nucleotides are TGTGCCAGCAGTCCCTCCGGGACTCTCACCTATAGCAATCAGCCCCAGCATTTT. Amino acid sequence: CASSPSGTLTYSNQPQHF.

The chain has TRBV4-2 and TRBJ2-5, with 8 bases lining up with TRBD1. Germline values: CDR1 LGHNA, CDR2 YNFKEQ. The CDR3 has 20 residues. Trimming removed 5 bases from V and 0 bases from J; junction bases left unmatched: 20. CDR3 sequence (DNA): TGTGCCAGCAGCAAAAACGTCTGGGGGACAGGAGTTCAACACCAAGAGACCCAGTACTTC. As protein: CASSKNVWGTGVQHQETQYF.

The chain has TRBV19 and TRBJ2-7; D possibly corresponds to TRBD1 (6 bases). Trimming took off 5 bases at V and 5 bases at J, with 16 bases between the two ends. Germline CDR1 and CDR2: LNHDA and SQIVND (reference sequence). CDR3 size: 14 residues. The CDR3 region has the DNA TGTGCCAGTAGTCCCCCAGGGGTTCTACACGAGCAGTACTTC. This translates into CASSPPGVLHEQYF. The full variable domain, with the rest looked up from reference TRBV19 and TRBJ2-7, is DGGITQSPKYLFRKEGQNVTLSCEQNLNHDAMYWYRQDPGQGLRLIYYSQIVNDFQKGDIAEGYSVSREKKESFPLTVTSAQKNPTAFYLCASSPPGVLHEQYFGPGTRLTVT.

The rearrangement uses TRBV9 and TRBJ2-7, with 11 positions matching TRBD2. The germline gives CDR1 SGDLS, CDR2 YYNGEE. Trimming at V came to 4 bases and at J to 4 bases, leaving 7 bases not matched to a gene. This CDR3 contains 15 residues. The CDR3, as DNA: TGTGCCAGCAGCCCCATAGCGGGAGGGCCTTACGAGCAGTACTTC. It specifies CASSPIAGGPYEQYF.

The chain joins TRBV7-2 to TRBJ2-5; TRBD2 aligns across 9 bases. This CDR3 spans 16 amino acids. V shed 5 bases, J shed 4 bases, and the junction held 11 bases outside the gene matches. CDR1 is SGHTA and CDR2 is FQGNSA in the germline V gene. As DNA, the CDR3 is TGTGCCAGCAGCGCCGGGGGCGGGAGGGCAGTAGAGACCCAGTACTTC. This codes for CASSAGGGRAVETQYF.

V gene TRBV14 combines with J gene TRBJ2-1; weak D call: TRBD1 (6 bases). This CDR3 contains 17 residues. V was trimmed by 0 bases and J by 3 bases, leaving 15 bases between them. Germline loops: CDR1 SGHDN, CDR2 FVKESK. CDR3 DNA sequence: TGTGCCAGCAGCCAAGAAGGGCAGGGGTTGGGCTACAATGAGCAGTTCTTC. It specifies CASSQEGQGLGYNEQFF.